This T cell receptor beta chain was identified during a study of human T cells and chemical hapten exposure. This CDR3 is 15 amino acids long. V dropped 3 bases and J dropped 7; count of bases not matched to a gene: 7. Germline CDR1 reads SNHLY; CDR2 reads FYNNEI. There are a few counts of this clonotype. The antigen remains undetermined. This sample's time point: patch test 1, 2 weeks after DPC sensitization. Treatment meaning: therapeutic diphenylcyclopropenone sensitization with weekly scalp DPC. Each CDR3 protein is one row after TCRdb ran MiXCR on the RACE reads. The sample lists 300,000 to 450,000 distinct CDR3 sequences; 4.8% were seen once. Study-wide results and limits: Expanded TCRs clustered into significantly more large CDR3 similarity groups than controls, the analysis revealed. Donors were affected by alopecia, so their immune reaction might vary from that of healthy individuals.

The sequenced sample was whole blood, obtained in connection with sensitization to the hapten diphenylcyclopropenone (DPC). The chain couples TRBV2 to TRBJ2-4, with 9 bases matching TRBD1. The receptor was derived from a woman aged 50 to 65 with alopecia areata. Some clones in this sample may be carry-over from other donors' samples. CDR3 loop: CASSESGTGSNIQYF. The CDR3 coding sequence is TGTGCCAGCAGTGAGTCCGGGACAGGGAGTAACATTCAGTACTTC.